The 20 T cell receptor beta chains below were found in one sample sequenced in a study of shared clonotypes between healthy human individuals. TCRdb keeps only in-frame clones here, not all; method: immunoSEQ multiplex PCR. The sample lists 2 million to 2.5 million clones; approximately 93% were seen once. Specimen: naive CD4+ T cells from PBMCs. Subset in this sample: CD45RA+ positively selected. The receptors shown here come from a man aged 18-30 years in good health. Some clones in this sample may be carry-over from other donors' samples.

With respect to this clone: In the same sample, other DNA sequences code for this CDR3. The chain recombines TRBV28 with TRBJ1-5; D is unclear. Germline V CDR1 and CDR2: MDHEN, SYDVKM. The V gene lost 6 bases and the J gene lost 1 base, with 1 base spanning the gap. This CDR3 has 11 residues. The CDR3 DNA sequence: TGTGCCAGCAGGAGCAATCAGCCCCAGCATTTT. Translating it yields CASRSNQPQHF.

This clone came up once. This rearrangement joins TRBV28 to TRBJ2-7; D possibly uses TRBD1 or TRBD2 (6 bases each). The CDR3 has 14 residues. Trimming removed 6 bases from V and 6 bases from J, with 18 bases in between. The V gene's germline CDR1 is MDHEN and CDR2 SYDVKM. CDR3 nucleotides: TGTGCCAGCAGGGGCGACAGGCTGGGAGGCGAGCAGTACTTC. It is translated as CASRGDRLGGEQYF. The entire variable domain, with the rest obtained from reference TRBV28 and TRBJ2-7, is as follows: DVKVTQSSRYLVKRTGEKVFLECVQDMDHENMFWYRQDPGLGLRLIYFSYDVKMKEKGDIPEGYSVSREKKERFSLILESASTNQTSMYLCASRGDRLGGEQYFGPGTRLTVT.

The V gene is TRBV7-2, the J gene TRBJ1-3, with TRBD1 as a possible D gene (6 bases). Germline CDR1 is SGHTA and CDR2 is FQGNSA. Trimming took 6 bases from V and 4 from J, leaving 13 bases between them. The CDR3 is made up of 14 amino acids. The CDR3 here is CASSKGEIGNTIYF. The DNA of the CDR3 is TGTGCCAGCAGTAAGGGGGAGATAGGAAACACCATATATTTT.

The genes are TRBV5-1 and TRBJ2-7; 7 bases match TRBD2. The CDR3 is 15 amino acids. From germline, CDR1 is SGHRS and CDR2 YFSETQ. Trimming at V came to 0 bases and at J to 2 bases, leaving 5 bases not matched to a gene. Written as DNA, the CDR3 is TGCGCCAGCAGCTTGGCGAGCGGGGCCCCCTACGAGCAGTACTTC. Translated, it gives CASSLASGAPYEQYF. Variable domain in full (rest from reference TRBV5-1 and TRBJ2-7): KAGVTQTPRYLIKTRGQQVTLSCSPISGHRSVSWYQQTPGQGLQFLFEYFSETQRNKGNFPGRFSGRQFSNSRSEMNVSTLELGDSALYLCASSLASGAPYEQYFGPGTRLTVT.

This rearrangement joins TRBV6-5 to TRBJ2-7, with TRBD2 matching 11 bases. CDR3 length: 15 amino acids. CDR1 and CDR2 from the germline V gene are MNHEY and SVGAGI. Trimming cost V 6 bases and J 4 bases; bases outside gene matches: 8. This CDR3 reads CASSWGLAANYEQYF. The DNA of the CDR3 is TGTGCCAGCAGCTGGGGACTAGCGGCGAATTACGAGCAGTACTTC.

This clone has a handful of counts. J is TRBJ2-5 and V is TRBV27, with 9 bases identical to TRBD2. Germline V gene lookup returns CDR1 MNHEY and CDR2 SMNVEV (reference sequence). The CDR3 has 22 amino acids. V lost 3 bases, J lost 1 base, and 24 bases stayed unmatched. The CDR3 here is CASSLEETSGGKPRGSQETQYF. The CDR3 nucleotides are TGTGCCAGCAGTTTGGAAGAGACTAGCGGAGGGAAACCCCGGGGGTCCCAAGAGACCCAGTACTTC.

CDR3 bases: TGTGCCAGCAGCGTCCTTAGCGGGAGGGGCACAGATACGCAGTATTTT. This codes for CASSVLSGRGTDTQYF. The rearrangement uses TRBV9 and TRBJ2-3; TRBD2 aligns across 11 bases. The CDR3 runs 16 residues. The V segment lost 2 bases and the J segment 1 base; nucleotides outside the gene matches: 3. Germline V gene lookup returns CDR1 SGDLS and CDR2 YYNGEE.

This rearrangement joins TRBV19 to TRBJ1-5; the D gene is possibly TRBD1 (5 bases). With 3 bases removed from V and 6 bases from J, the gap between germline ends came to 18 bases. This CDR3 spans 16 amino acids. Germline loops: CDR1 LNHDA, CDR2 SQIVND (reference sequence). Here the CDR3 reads CASSIPAAGGFQPQHF. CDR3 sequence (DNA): TGTGCCAGTAGTATCCCCGCCGCCGGGGGTTTTCAGCCCCAGCATTTT.

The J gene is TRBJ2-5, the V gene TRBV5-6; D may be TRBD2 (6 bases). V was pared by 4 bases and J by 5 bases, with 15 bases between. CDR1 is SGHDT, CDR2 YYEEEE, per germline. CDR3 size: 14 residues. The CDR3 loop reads CASSVNHGGETQYF. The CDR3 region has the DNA TGTGCCAGCAGCGTGAACCATGGGGGGGAGACCCAGTACTTC.

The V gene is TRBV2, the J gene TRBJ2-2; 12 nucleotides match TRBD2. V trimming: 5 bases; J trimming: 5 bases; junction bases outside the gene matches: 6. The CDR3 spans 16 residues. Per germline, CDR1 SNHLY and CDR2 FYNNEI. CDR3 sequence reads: CASSWTSGIGTGELFF. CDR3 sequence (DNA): TGTGCCAGCAGTTGGACTAGCGGGATCGGGACCGGGGAGCTGTTTTTT.

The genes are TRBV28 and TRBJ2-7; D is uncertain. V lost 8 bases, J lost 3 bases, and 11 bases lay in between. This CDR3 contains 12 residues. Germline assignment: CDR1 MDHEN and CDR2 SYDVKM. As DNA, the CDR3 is TGTGCCAGCTCCCCCATGTTCTACGAGCAGTACTTC. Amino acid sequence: CASSPMFYEQYF.

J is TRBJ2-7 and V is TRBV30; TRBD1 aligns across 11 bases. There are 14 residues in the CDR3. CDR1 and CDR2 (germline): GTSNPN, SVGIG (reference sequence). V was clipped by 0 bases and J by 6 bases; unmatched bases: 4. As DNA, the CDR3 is TGTGCCTGGAGTGTACGGACAGGGGGCCTCGAGCAGTACTTC. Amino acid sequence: CAWSVRTGGLEQYF.

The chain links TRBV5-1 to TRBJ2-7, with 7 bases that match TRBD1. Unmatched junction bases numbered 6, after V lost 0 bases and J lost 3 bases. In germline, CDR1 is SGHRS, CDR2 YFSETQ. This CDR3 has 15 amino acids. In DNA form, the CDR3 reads TGCGCCAGCAGCTTGGACAGGGGTCTTTTCTACGAGCAGTACTTC. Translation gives CASSLDRGLFYEQYF.

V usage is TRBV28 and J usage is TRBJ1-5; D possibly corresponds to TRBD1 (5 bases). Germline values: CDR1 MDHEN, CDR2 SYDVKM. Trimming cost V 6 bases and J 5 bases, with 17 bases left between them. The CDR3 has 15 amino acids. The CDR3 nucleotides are TGTGCCAGCAGCTACCTTCAGGGCCTATATCAGCCCCAGCATTTT. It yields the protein CASSYLQGLYQPQHF.

The CDR3 DNA reads TGTGCCAGTAGTATGCGTCAGGGGGGGGCCACTGAAGCTTTCTTT. Residues: CASSMRQGGATEAFF. The chain recombines TRBV19 with TRBJ1-1; TRBD1 aligns across 7 bases. The CDR3 contains 15 residues. V lost 3 bases and J lost 4; bases outside the gene matches: 8. CDR1 and CDR2 (germline): LNHDA, SQIVND (reference sequence).

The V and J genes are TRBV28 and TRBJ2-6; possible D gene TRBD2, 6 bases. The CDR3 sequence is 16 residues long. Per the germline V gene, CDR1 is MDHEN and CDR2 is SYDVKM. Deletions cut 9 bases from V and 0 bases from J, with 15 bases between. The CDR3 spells CASLPGGNSGANVLTF. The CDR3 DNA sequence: TGTGCCAGTTTACCTGGCGGGAACTCTGGGGCCAACGTCCTGACTTTC.

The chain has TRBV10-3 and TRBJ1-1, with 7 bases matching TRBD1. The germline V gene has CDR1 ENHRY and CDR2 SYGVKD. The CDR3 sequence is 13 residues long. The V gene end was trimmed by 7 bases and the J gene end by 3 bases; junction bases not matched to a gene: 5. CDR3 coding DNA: TGTGCCATCACCGGGGACAGTTACACTGAAGCTTTCTTT. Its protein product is CAITGDSYTEAFF.

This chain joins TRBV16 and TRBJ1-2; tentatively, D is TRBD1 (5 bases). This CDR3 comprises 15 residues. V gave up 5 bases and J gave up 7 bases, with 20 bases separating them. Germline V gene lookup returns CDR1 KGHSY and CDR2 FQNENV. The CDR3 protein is CASSLSWTAGGGYTF. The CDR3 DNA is TGTGCCAGCAGCTTAAGTTGGACGGCCGGGGGTGGCTACACCTTC.

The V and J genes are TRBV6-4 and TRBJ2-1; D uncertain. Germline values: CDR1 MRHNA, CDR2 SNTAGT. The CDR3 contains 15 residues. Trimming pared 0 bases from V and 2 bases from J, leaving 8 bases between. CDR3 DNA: TGTGCCAGCAGTGACTCGGCGGCCGCCTACAATGAGCAGTTCTTC. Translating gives CASSDSAAAYNEQFF.

CDR3 sequence reads: CASSWPQGSNEQYF. The CDR3 nucleotides are TGCGCCAGCAGCTGGCCACAGGGTTCCAACGAGCAGTACTTC. The V gene is TRBV5-1, the J gene TRBJ2-7; D possibly corresponds to TRBD1 (6 bases). Trimming took 3 bases from V and 5 from J, leaving 15 bases between them. The CDR3 has 14 amino acids. Germline CDR1 and CDR2: SGHRS and YFSETQ.